These T cell receptor beta chains were read from a single sample in a study of naive and memory T cell subsets. TCRdb re-analysed the UMI-ligation and nested PCR reads in MiXCR, keeping a single row per CDR3 protein. The sample lists over 75,000 distinct CDR3 sequences; less than 15% were seen once. The material sequenced was central memory CD4+ T cells from blood. The receptors originated from a human donor in good health. Each CDR3 is given with its conserved first and last residue. The D gene is left open where the match is weak. The size of a clone is reported for some rows only, either as once, few or many, or as a class for expanded clones.

d_gene,abundance,j_gene,v_gene,CDR3nt,CDR3aa
-,-,TRBJ2-1,TRBV9,TGTGCCAGCAGCGTAGAAGGACGCGATGAGCAGTTCTTC,CASSVEGRDEQFF
TRBD2,few,TRBJ2-3,TRBV6-1,TGTGCCAGCAGTGCCAGACTAGCGGGAATGACAGATACGCAGTATTTT,CASSARLAGMTDTQYF
TRBD1,many,TRBJ1-2,TRBV29-1,TGCAGCGTTGGACAGGGGGCAAGTGGCTACACCTTC,CSVGQGASGYTF
-,many,TRBJ2-6,TRBV10-3,TGTGCCATAGCAGGGGATGGGGCCAACGTCCTGACTTTC,CAIAGDGANVLTF
-,-,TRBJ1-5,TRBV6-1,TGTGCCAGCAGTGAACAGGCGGCGACCCTCAATCAGCCCCAGCATTTT,CASSEQAATLNQPQHF
TRBD2,medium-sized,TRBJ2-3,TRBV27,TGTGCCAGCAGTTTGATAGCGGGACGCACAGATACGCAGTATTTT,CASSLIAGRTDTQYF
-,few,TRBJ2-2,TRBV5-6,TGTGCCAGCGGCCGGCGGAGGACGAACACCGGGGAGCTGTTTTTT,CASGRRRTNTGELFF
TRBD1,-,TRBJ2-7,TRBV7-2,TGTGCCAGCAGCCGCGACAGGGCTGAGCAGTACTTC,CASSRDRAEQYF
-,many,TRBJ1-1,TRBV7-9,TGTGCCAGCAGCTTAGAACAGAACACTGAAGCTTTCTTT,CASSLEQNTEAFF
TRBD1,many,TRBJ2-3,TRBV13,TGTGCCAGCAGCTTGAGACAGGGCAGCACAGATACGCAGTATTTT,CASSLRQGSTDTQYF
TRBD2,many,TRBJ2-6,TRBV7-3,TGTGCCAGCAGTCCGACTAGCGGGAGTCCTGGGGCCAACGTCCTGACTTTC,CASSPTSGSPGANVLTF
-,few,TRBJ2-7,TRBV3-1,TGTGCCAGCAGCCGGTTCTACGAGCAGTACTTC,CASSRFYEQYF
-,-,TRBJ1-2,TRBV28,TGTGCCACCACCCCCGCCAACGGTGGTTTCAACACCTTC,CATTPANGGFNTF
-,-,TRBJ2-1,TRBV7-2,TGTGCCAGCAGCTTAGGGCGCAAGGGAGCGCATGAGCAGTTCTTC,CASSLGRKGAHEQFF
TRBD1,few,TRBJ1-4,TRBV19,TGTGCCAGGATATACCGGGACAGCATTGAAAAACTGTTTTTT,CARIYRDSIEKLFF
-,many,TRBJ2-2,TRBV7-9,TGTGCCAGCAGCCCACGGGCAGGGAACACCGGGGAGCTGTTTTTT,CASSPRAGNTGELFF
-,-,TRBJ2-3,TRBV5-4,TGTGCCAGCAGCCTGTCCCCGGCGACCACAGATACGCAGTATTTT,CASSLSPATTDTQYF
-,many,TRBJ2-3,TRBV10-3,TGTGCCACCAAAACCTCTGCAGATACGCAGTATTTT,CATKTSADTQYF
-,few,TRBJ2-5,TRBV7-3,TGTGCCAGCAGCAGAACCGTCGGAGAGACCCAGTACTTC,CASSRTVGETQYF
TRBD1,once,TRBJ2-3,TRBV28,TGTGCCAGCAGTCTGTGGACAGGGGTTGGAGATACGCAGTATTTT,CASSLWTGVGDTQYF
-,-,TRBJ2-7,TRBV4-3,TGCGCCAGCAGCCAAGATTTAGGCACTTCCTACGAGCAGTACTTC,CASSQDLGTSYEQYF
-,medium-sized,TRBJ2-3,TRBV29-1,TGCAGCGTTGGTCCCCAGGGAGCAGATACGCAGTATTTT,CSVGPQGADTQYF
TRBD2,few,TRBJ2-1,TRBV2,TGTGCCAGCAGGGAGACTAGCGGGACGACGGGGGAGCAGTTCTTC,CASRETSGTTGEQFF
TRBD1,few,TRBJ1-2,TRBV6-5,TGTGCCAGCAGCCCGACAGGGTTCAACTATGGCTACACCTTC,CASSPTGFNYGYTF
-,few,TRBJ1-4,TRBV5-1,TGCGCCAGCAGCCCGACTGATCCCGGCTCTGAAAAACTGTTTTTT,CASSPTDPGSEKLFF
-,once,TRBJ1-6,TRBV28,TGTGCCAGCAGTTTTTGGGCGGATCATTCACCCCTCCACTTT,CASSFWADHSPLHF
-,-,TRBJ2-1,TRBV6-2/TRBV6-3,TGTGCCAGCAGGCACGGGGGCGGGAATGAGCAGTTCTTC,CASRHGGGNEQFF
TRBD1,few,TRBJ2-1,TRBV12-3/TRBV12-4,TGTGCCAGCAGTTTGCCAGGGGGTACAATGATACAGTTCTTC,CASSLPGGTMIQFF
-,few,TRBJ2-3,TRBV20-1,TGCAGTGCCGCCCTGCCCCCTACAGATACGCAGTATTTT,CSAALPPTDTQYF
-,few,TRBJ1-5,TRBV6-1,TGTGCCAGCAGGGCAGTTGGACGGCCCGATCAGCCCCAGCATTTT,CASRAVGRPDQPQHF
-,-,TRBJ1-5,TRBV6-6,TGTGCCAGCAGTCCGAGTAGCAATCAGCCCCAGCATTTT,CASSPSSNQPQHF
-,many,TRBJ1-1,TRBV5-5,TGTGCCAGCAGCTCCGGCCAGGGTTTCACGAACACTGAAGCTTTCTTT,CASSSGQGFTNTEAFF
-,-,TRBJ2-3,TRBV20-1,TGCAGTGCTCCTACTCGTAGCGGAGGGGGCACAGATACGCAGTATTTT,CSAPTRSGGGTDTQYF
-,few,TRBJ2-3,TRBV5-1,TGCGCCAGCAGCTTCTCCCCTACCAGTCCCGCCCGGACGCAGTATTTT,CASSFSPTSPARTQYF
-,few,TRBJ2-3,TRBV20-1,TGCAGTGCTAGAGATCGGCTCGCTAACACAGATACGCAGTATTTT,CSARDRLANTDTQYF